These 26 T cell receptor beta chains share one sample of origin, sequenced in a study of cytomegalovirus exposure and HLA in healthy donors. Primers included in the PCR were 60 Vbeta and 13 Jbeta primers. Generated by immunoSEQ multiplex PCR, the TCRdb table keeps only in-frame clones and is missing some. The sample gives roughly 140,000 clones, approximately 81% of which show up once; roughly 2.3% is in the top ten. Sequenced material: PBMCs. The receptors stem from a woman aged 18-35 years in good health and CMV-seronegative.

V usage is TRBV9 and J usage is TRBJ2-3, with 7 nucleotides matching TRBD2. Trimming cost V 4 bases and J 3 bases; bases outside gene matches: 14. The length of the CDR3 is 17 residues. Germline-derived CDR1 and CDR2 are SGDLS and YYNGEE. Here the CDR3 reads CASSPRSGTTVTDTQYF. The CDR3 DNA sequence: TGTGCCAGCAGCCCCCGCAGCGGGACTACGGTAACAGATACGCAGTATTTT.

The V and J genes are TRBV6-1 and TRBJ2-1, with 8 bases that match TRBD2. The J segment lost 5 bases and the V segment lost 7 bases, leaving 10 bases of the junction unmatched. Germline lookup yields CDR1 MNHNS and CDR2 SASEGT. This CDR3 has 15 amino acids. CDR3 protein: CASTFGTSGHNEQFF. DNA of the CDR3: TGTGCCAGCACCTTCGGGACTAGTGGCCACAATGAGCAGTTCTTC.

The chain joins TRBV7-3 to TRBJ2-1; 11 bases map to TRBD2. CDR3 length: 14 residues. Germline loops: CDR1 SGHTA, CDR2 FQGTGA. Germline trimming cut 5 bases from V and 6 bases from J; bases unmatched to any gene: 3. CDR3 coding DNA: TGTGCCAGCAGCGTAGGACTAGCGGGCAATGAGCAGTTCTTC. It codes for CASSVGLAGNEQFF.

CDR3 in DNA: TGTGCCTCCCGCAAGACGGGGGGCATCCGGGACTACACCACAGATACGCAGTATTTT. It codes for CASRKTGGIRDYTTDTQYF. V and J are TRBV2 and TRBJ2-3; D is perhaps TRBD2 (7 bases). Deletions cut 11 bases from V and 2 bases from J, with 32 bases between. Germline CDR1 and CDR2: SNHLY and FYNNEI. The CDR3 has 19 residues. The variable domain in full, completed from reference TRBV2 and TRBJ2-3, reads EPEVTQTPSHQVTQMGQEVILRCVPISNHLYFYWYRQILGQKVEFLVSFYNNEISEKSEIFDDQFSVERPDGSNFTLKIRSTKLEDSAMYFCASRKTGGIRDYTTDTQYFGPGTRLTVL.

The gene calls are TRBV28 and TRBJ1-4; tentative D call: TRBD1 (5 bases). Germline CDR1 reads MDHEN; CDR2 reads SYDVKM. The CDR3 runs to 17 residues. V was pared by 0 bases and J by 6 bases, with 17 bases between. CDR3 DNA: TGTGCCAGCAGTTTATGGTCCTGGGGGGTAGTTGATGAAAAACTGTTTTTT. Translating gives CASSLWSWGVVDEKLFF.

V gene TRBV19 combines with J gene TRBJ2-5; 7 bases align to TRBD1. The DNA end favors TRBJ2-7, so the J call may be wrong. The CDR3 has 14 residues. CDR1 LNHDA and CDR2 SQIVND come from the germline V gene (reference sequence). This CDR3 is CASNRGQATHEQYF. DNA for the CDR3: TGTGCCAGTAACCGTGGACAGGCGACCCACGAGCAGTACTTC.

The rearrangement joins TRBV21-1 to TRBJ2-7; the D call TRBD1 from the table was never checked on the DNA. TRBV21-1 is reported as a pseudogene. The CDR3 is 13 amino acids. This CDR3 reads CASSKVGPVEQYF. In nucleotides, the CDR3 is TGTGCCAGCAGCAAAGTGGGCCCTGTGGAGCAGTACTTC.

The chain uses TRBV27 and TRBJ2-1; 11 bases agree with TRBD2. This CDR3 is built from 16 residues. With V trimmed by 8 bases and J by 10 bases, 16 bases remained unmatched. Per the germline V gene, CDR1 is MNHEY and CDR2 is SMNVEV (reference sequence). The CDR3 is CASWPGLAGGAREQFF. In nucleotides, the CDR3 is TGTGCCAGCTGGCCCGGGCTAGCGGGAGGTGCGAGGGAGCAGTTCTTC.

The chain is built from TRBV30 and TRBJ2-3, with 13 bases identical to TRBD2. Germline V gene lookup returns CDR1 GTSNPN and CDR2 SVGIG (reference sequence). The CDR3 contains 18 residues. With V trimmed by 2 bases and J by 0 bases, 8 bases remained unmatched. CDR3 protein: CAWSRGLAGVGSTDTQYF. The CDR3, as DNA: TGTGCCTGGAGTCGCGGACTAGCGGGAGTTGGTAGCACAGATACGCAGTATTTT.

In this sample, this clone turned up once. Other DNA sequences in this specimen translate into the identical CDR3. The chain employs TRBV10-3 and TRBJ2-7, with 9 positions matching TRBD1. The CDR3 is 14 residues long. V lost 9 bases to trimming and J lost 1 base; unmatched junction nucleotides: 7. Germline-derived CDR1 and CDR2 are ENHRY and SYGVKD. This chain's CDR3 is CAISRDRVSYEQYF. Written as DNA, the CDR3 is TGTGCCATTAGCCGGGACAGGGTTTCCTACGAGCAGTACTTC.

This chain uses TRBV6-5 with TRBJ2-3; tentative D call: TRBD2 (6 bases). The germline V and J ends were trimmed by 5 bases and 11 bases, with 23 bases remaining between them. CDR3 length: 15 residues. The germline gives CDR1 MNHEY, CDR2 SVGAGI. For the CDR3, the DNA is TGTGCCAGCAGTACCAGTCCCGGGACTTCTTTCGTGCAGTATTTT. Translation gives CASSTSPGTSFVQYF.

This rearrangement joins TRBV19 to TRBJ1-4; D is unresolved. This CDR3 region has 13 residues. V lost 5 bases to trimming and J lost 3 bases, with 7 bases between them. Germline assignment: CDR1 LNHDA and CDR2 SQIVND (reference sequence). The CDR3 nucleotides read TGTGCCAGTAGTCCGGGAGCTAATGAAAAACTGTTTTTT. Translation: CASSPGANEKLFF.

The chain is built from TRBV6-5 and TRBJ1-6, with D maybe TRBD1 (6 bases). The germline V gene encodes CDR1 MNHEY and CDR2 SVGAGI. The V and J ends lost 9 bases and 6 bases respectively, with 12 bases between them. This CDR3 region has 13 residues. DNA for the CDR3: TGTGCCAGTTGTAGAGGGGGTAATTCACCCCTCCACTTT. Its protein is CASCRGGNSPLHF.

The chain uses TRBV28 and TRBJ2-1; no clear D. The V end was cut by 5 bases, the J end by 0 bases, with 11 bases between. Germline CDR1 and CDR2: MDHEN and SYDVKM. The CDR3 runs 15 residues. DNA of the CDR3: TGTGCCAGCAGTGTTTCAGGAAGCTCCTACAATGAGCAGTTCTTC. Translating gives CASSVSGSSYNEQFF.

The rearrangement links TRBV6-5 to TRBJ2-5, with 9 bases that match TRBD1. The CDR3 consists of 16 residues. CDR1 MNHEY and CDR2 SVGAGI come from the germline V gene. The V segment lost 0 bases and the J segment 5 bases; nucleotides outside the gene matches: 7. The CDR3 DNA follows: TGTGCCAGCAGTTACTCGTTTACAGGGGGCGGGGAGACCCAGTACTTC. Translation gives CASSYSFTGGGETQYF.

This clone was seen a single time. The rearrangement joins TRBV10-3 to TRBJ2-3; 11 positions agree with TRBD2. This CDR3 region has 18 residues. Germline CDR1 reads ENHRY; CDR2 reads SYGVKD. Losses at the gene ends were 4 bases for V and 6 bases for J; bases not matched to a gene: 15. CDR3 residues: CAISGRQVAGGPGDTQYF. CDR3 sequence (DNA): TGTGCCATCAGTGGCCGGCAGGTAGCGGGGGGGCCGGGGGATACGCAGTATTTT.

The rearrangement joins TRBV11-2 to TRBJ2-2; D remains unclear. V lost 1 base and J 4 bases, leaving 10 bases between the germline ends. Per germline, CDR1 SGHAT and CDR2 FQNNGV. The CDR3 loop spans 15 amino acids. The chain's CDR3 is CASSLGAHSTGELFF. As DNA, the CDR3 is TGTGCCAGCAGCTTAGGCGCCCACAGCACCGGGGAGCTGTTTTTT.

This rearrangement joins TRBV6-6 to TRBJ1-2; a weak D match, TRBD1 (6 bases). Between the trimmed V and J ends, which lost 2 bases and 4 bases, there was a span of 11 bases. The CDR3 covers 14 residues. The V gene's germline CDR1 is MNHNY and CDR2 SVGAGI (reference sequence). CDR3 sequence (DNA): TGTGCCAGCAGTTACGGGGGGGCTGGCTATGGCTACACCTTC. Its translation is CASSYGGAGYGYTF.

This chain connects TRBV27 to TRBJ2-7, with 16 bases lining up with TRBD2. From germline, CDR1 is MNHEY and CDR2 SMNVEV (reference sequence). J was trimmed by 1 base and V by 5 bases; bases with no gene match: 11. The CDR3 is made up of 19 amino acids. CDR3 nucleotides: TGTGCCAGCAGTGCCCTCCCTCCGGGACTAGCGGGAGGGTCCTACGAGCAGTACTTC. This codes for CASSALPPGLAGGSYEQYF.

The V and J genes are TRBV14 and TRBJ2-5, with 8 bases fitting TRBD1. CDR1 is SGHDN and CDR2 is FVKESK in the germline V gene. This CDR3 comprises 13 residues. The trim removed 6 bases at V and 4 bases at J, leaving 4 bases unmatched. The CDR3 is CASRFTGGETQYF. CDR3 nucleotides: TGTGCCAGCAGATTTACAGGGGGAGAGACCCAGTACTTC.

The V call is TRBV19, the J call TRBJ2-2, with TRBD2 matching 12 bases. Germline CDR1 reads LNHDA; CDR2 reads SQIVND (reference sequence). The CDR3 covers 16 residues. The trim removed 7 bases at V and 5 bases at J, leaving 8 bases unmatched. CDR3 region: CASTPWGTSGTGELFF. Here the CDR3 DNA reads TGTGCCAGTACCCCGTGGGGGACTAGCGGGACCGGGGAGCTGTTTTTT.

The chain joins TRBV9 to TRBJ2-7; D possibly corresponds to TRBD2 (6 bases). Germline V gene sequence: CDR1 SGDLS, CDR2 YYNGEE. Deletions cut 1 base from V and 2 bases from J, with 10 bases between. The CDR3 is 14 residues long. The DNA for the CDR3 is TGTGCCAGCAGCGTATCGGCGGGGACCTACGAGCAGTACTTC. It is translated as CASSVSAGTYEQYF.

This clone was observed once. This sequence joins TRBV11-2 and TRBJ2-7, with D unresolved. Trimming left V 4 bases short and J 3 bases short, with 10 bases between. The CDR3 totals 13 residues. Germline V gives CDR1 SGHAT, CDR2 FQNNGV. The CDR3 sequence is CASSSLSSYEQYF. The DNA of the CDR3 is TGTGCCAGCAGCTCTCTTTCCAGCTACGAGCAGTACTTC.

CDR3 nucleotide sequence: TGTGCCTGGAGTGCAAGCTCACCCCTCCACTTT. This codes for CAWSASSPLHF. The V and J genes are TRBV30 and TRBJ1-6; D not certain. The CDR3 loop spans 11 amino acids. V lost 1 base to trimming and J lost 10 bases, with 5 bases between them. Germline V gives CDR1 GTSNPN, CDR2 SVGIG (reference sequence).

The count of this clone is one. The V and J genes are TRBV11-3 and TRBJ2-2; 10 bases map to TRBD2. CDR3 length: 16 amino acids. J was trimmed by 7 bases and V by 1 base; bases with no gene match: 6. Germline CDR1 reads SGHNT; CDR2 reads YENEEA. The CDR3 sequence is CASSLGGTSVVGELFF. The CDR3 bases are TGTGCCAGCAGCTTAGGCGGGACTAGCGTGGTCGGGGAGCTGTTTTTT.

In its sample, this clone was seen a few times. The chain employs TRBV21-1 and TRBJ2-3; the table's TRBD1 call for D was not verified on the DNA. TRBV21-1 is a recognized pseudogene. This CDR3 contains 18 residues. The CDR3 is CASSRTGGLESCTDTQYF. In DNA form, the CDR3 reads TGTGCCAGCAGCCGGACAGGAGGTCTCGAATCATGCACAGATACGCAGTATTTT.